This TCR beta chain was sequenced for a study of monozygotic twins with inflammatory bowel disease. Findings and limits, study-wide: Patient repertoires may carry noise from differing immunosuppressive treatments. Whereas healthy co-twins had higher TCRbeta diversity (inverse Simpson), IBD patients had lower diversity. IBD patients shared fewer clonotypes with other individuals than healthy twins, especially patients with disease activity signs.

Per donor, approximately 2.5 ml of blood was collected and frozen. As regards this clonotype: Antigen: not known.

TCRdb reprocessed the 5' RACE reads and stores each CDR3 protein as one record, lacking DNA. This repertoire includes approximately 45,000 distinct CDR3 sequences. Germline V lookup: CDR1 KGHDR, CDR2 SFDVKD. There are 19 residues in the CDR3. The V call is TRBV24-1, the J call TRBJ2-3; without DNA, the TCRdb call of TRBD2 cannot be checked. What was sequenced was blood. This clonotype was sampled from a human donor with ulcerative colitis or Crohn's disease, or a healthy co-twin of an affected twin (not recorded which). The CDR3 spells CATSDSRASGGGDTDTQYF.